The sequence of this TCR beta chain was determined in a study of cytomegalovirus exposure and HLA in healthy donors. Findings and caveats of the study: Common viral pathogens were later found to be apparently linked to several of the most significant clusters. A later examination showed that TCR association rates differed by HLA locus, with DRB1 most and HLA-C fewest.

As concerns this clone: Its antigen is not known.

Trimming shortened V by 3 bases and J by 3 bases, and 19 bases separated the two germline ends. The CDR3 contains 17 residues. Germline loops: CDR1 SGHKS, CDR2 YYEKEE (reference sequence). PCR primers comprised 60 Vbeta and 13 Jbeta primers. Original processing notes: Later work found around 80 million unique TCR beta chains, with some 11 million shared. Clones were sequenced by immunoSEQ multiplex PCR, and TCRdb holds only the in-frame ones, with some missing. V and J calls and clone size are those listed in that table; D and trimming were worked out from the DNA. The repertoire has 130,000 to 150,000 clones, approximately 80% of them found once; the top ten carry 2% to 2.5%.

The TCR originated in a boy aged 2-15 years in good health and CMV-seronegative. The rearrangement links TRBV5-5 to TRBJ1-5, with D unclear. The specimen sequenced was PBMCs. For the CDR3, the DNA is TGTGCCAGCAGCTCGAAGGAAGAGAGAGGTAACAATCAGCCCCAGCATTTT. Translation: CASSSKEERGNNQPQHF.